The T cell receptor (beta chain) under discussion was sequenced for a study of shared clonotypes between healthy human individuals. Study-wide background: Every donor yielded three CD4 naive, three CD4 memory, two CD8 naive and one CD8 memory plate.

Positive CCR7 selection of CD45RO-negative cells yielded the naive CD8 cells, and terminally differentiated effector memory CD45RA+ cells were excluded. Only in-frame clones appear in the TCRdb table, and some are missing; sequencing was by immunoSEQ multiplex PCR. The sample has some 2.1 million clones, around 93% seen once. The study's findings and limits: Relative to clonotypes present in all four donors, those not shared had lower generation probabilities. What naive subsets generally showed was a larger estimated richness than memory subsets showed.

This CDR3 spans 14 amino acids. Germline V gene data show CDR1 as LNHDA and CDR2 as SQIVND (reference sequence). Trimming removed 1 base from V and 6 bases from J, with 10 bases in between. Concerning this clone itself: Antigen: not known.

The sequence derives from a man aged 18 to 29 in good health. Some clones in this sample may be carry-over from other donors' samples. The gene calls are TRBV19 and TRBJ1-5; D perhaps matches TRBD1 (5 bases). The sample consisted of naive CD8+ T cells from PBMCs. The CDR3 region has the DNA TGTGCCAGTAGTATAGCCAGGGCAGGTCAGCCCCAGCATTTT. Protein product: CASSIARAGQPQHF.